This is a list of T cell receptor beta chains from one sample in a study of T cells expressing NK-cell markers. TCRdb processed the 5' RACE reads again and assigns one entry to each CDR3 protein, with no DNA. The sample yields about 180,000 distinct CDR3 sequences, of which the top ten take up around a sixth. Sequencing was done on a sample of blood T cells: a sorted CD56 or NKG2C T cell subset, CD4+ or CD8+ T cells, or bulk PBMC T cells (not recorded which). The origin of the receptors is a woman between 18 and 70 years old in good health. CDR3s include the opening cysteine and the closing phenylalanine or tryptophan.

cdr3_aa j_call v_call
CASSPTPGQGLNEQFF TRBJ2-1 TRBV12-3/TRBV12-4
CSASIRNTGELFF TRBJ2-2 TRBV20-1
CASSPGRQNEKLFF TRBJ1-4 TRBV5-5
CASSQVRPTNYEQFF TRBJ2-1 TRBV18
CAIMRQGKGGYTF TRBJ1-2 TRBV7-9
CASSPRRSDYGYTF TRBJ1-2 TRBV7-9
CASSRGQGTGELFF TRBJ2-2 TRBV6-1
CASSYLLLENTEAFF TRBJ1-1 TRBV5-1
CSARARPTLSYNEQFF TRBJ2-1 TRBV20-1
CASSFQRGWAEETQYF TRBJ2-5 TRBV7-3
CASSLTGQTTYEQYF TRBJ2-7 TRBV5-1
CASSGSGQKQFF TRBJ2-1 TRBV2
CASSSPGTGILYEQYF TRBJ2-7 TRBV28
CATSRGPGSEYEQYF TRBJ2-7 TRBV15
CASAPGPGRPYEQYF TRBJ2-7 TRBV12-3/TRBV12-4
CASSNGLAGFSEDTQYF TRBJ2-3 TRBV5-1
CATSGDRGPYNEQFF TRBJ2-1 TRBV15
CASTARRAGELFF TRBJ2-2 TRBV19
CSVVARGPTYEQYF TRBJ2-7 TRBV29-1
CSAREGLAQIQFF TRBJ2-1 TRBV20-1
CSVEFLPAEEETQYF TRBJ2-5 TRBV29-1
CAWSTTSGGRLSGEQFF TRBJ2-1 TRBV30
CASRLPESTDTQYF TRBJ2-3 TRBV12-2
CASRDSNTQYF TRBJ2-3 TRBV28
CASSQDLSRATPHNEQFF TRBJ2-1 TRBV4-2
CASSQDVPSGGRNEQFF TRBJ2-1 TRBV3-1
CASSDRTTNEKLFF TRBJ1-4 TRBV5-6
CASSEPAGGPNTGELFF TRBJ2-2 TRBV2
CASWSLAVVSYNEQFF TRBJ2-1 TRBV5-1
CASSTPARGGTDTQYF TRBJ2-3 TRBV7-8
CASSLSGVMGGGVYEQYF TRBJ2-7 TRBV7-3
CASSIGGRKTQYF TRBJ2-5 TRBV6-1
CATSDGTNGANVLTF TRBJ2-6 TRBV24-1
CASSFAGSAETQYF TRBJ2-5 TRBV5-1
CSAQRGPTYNEQFF TRBJ2-1 TRBV20-1
CASTPGYNEQFF TRBJ2-1 TRBV25-1
CASSPLAQETQYF TRBJ2-5 TRBV12-3/TRBV12-4
CASSYRASSSGANVLTF TRBJ2-6 TRBV5-1
CASSGSAGGVTDTQYF TRBJ2-3 TRBV5-1
CASSGPQTSGSLTDTQYF TRBJ2-3 TRBV9
CASSQDRGYEQFF TRBJ2-1 TRBV3-1
CASSPSQDPPLHF TRBJ1-6 TRBV18
CATSDSAPGENYGYTF TRBJ1-2 TRBV24-1
CSATPAGQGNGYTF TRBJ1-2 TRBV20-1
CATSRAQYNEQFF TRBJ2-1 TRBV15
CAISSGVNYGYTF TRBJ1-2 TRBV10-3